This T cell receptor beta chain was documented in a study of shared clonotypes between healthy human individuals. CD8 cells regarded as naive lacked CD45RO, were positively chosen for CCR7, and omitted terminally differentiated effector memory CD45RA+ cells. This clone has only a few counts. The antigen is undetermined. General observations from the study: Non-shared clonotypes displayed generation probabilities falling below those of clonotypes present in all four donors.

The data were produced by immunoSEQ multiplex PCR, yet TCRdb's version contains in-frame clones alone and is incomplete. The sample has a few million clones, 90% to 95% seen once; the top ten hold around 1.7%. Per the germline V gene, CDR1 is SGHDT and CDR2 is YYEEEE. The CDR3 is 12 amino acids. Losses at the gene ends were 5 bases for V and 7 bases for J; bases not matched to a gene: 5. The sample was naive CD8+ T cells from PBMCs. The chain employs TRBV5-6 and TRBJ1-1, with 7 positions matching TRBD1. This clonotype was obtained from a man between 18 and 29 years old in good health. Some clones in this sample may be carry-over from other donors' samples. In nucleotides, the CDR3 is TGTGCCAGCAGTTCGGGACAGTTTGAAGCTTTCTTT. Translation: CASSSGQFEAFF.